Sequencing of this TCR beta chain was carried out in a study of T cell clones after liver transplantation. From germline, CDR1 is LNHDA and CDR2 SQIVND (reference sequence). The germline V and J ends were trimmed by 5 bases and 6 bases, with 14 bases remaining between them. The CDR3 covers 13 residues. Findings of the study overall: Post-transplant time points were not standardized, so conclusions are preliminary.

Unstimulated PBMCs were sorted into CD3+CD4+ and CD3+CD8+ populations. TCRdb's table, derived via immunoSEQ multiplex PCR, lists solely in-frame clones and lacks some. The data contain 6,000 or so clones, 81% of them seen just once; the ten biggest clones take up about a third. This clone was recorded a few times. Its antigen is still unknown. This material consisted of CD8+ T cells from blood, taken before liver transplant. This chain uses TRBV19 with TRBJ2-7, with D perhaps assigned TRBD1 or TRBD2 (5 bases each). The source of this sequence is a human donor who received a liver transplant. The CDR3 nucleotides are TGTGCCAGTAGTCCAACTCCGAGGGGCGAGCAGTACTTC. The encoded protein is CASSPTPRGEQYF.